This T cell receptor (beta chain) was sequenced in a study of glioma-infiltrating T cells. Concerning this clonotype itself: Antigen specificity is unknown. This may be a read error, as it is one base from a much larger clone. This is likely a read error, given that the CDR3 carries no conserved phenylalanine or tryptophan at its end.

Study results and limitations: Above-expected tissue-blood divergence occurred in all gliomas, most in low-grade ones.

The iRepertoire nested amplicon-rescue multiplex PCR amplified TCR alpha and beta CDR3s from RNA. Tissue mRNA or PBMC total RNA, roughly 90-400 ng, went into one-step reverse transcription and amplification. One entry per CDR3 protein, called by TCRdb with MiXCR from the multiplex PCR reads. The sample includes over 100,000 distinct CDR3 sequences, 25% to 30% of them seen just once. Germline V gene data show CDR1 as SQVTM and CDR2 as ANQGSEA. V lost 6 bases to trimming and J lost 1 base, with 10 bases between them. CDR3 length: 13 amino acids. The TCR originated in a human donor with low-grade glioma or glioblastoma, undergoing nonglioma brain surgery, or in good health (not recorded which). The sample taken for sequencing was glioma tissue, nonneoplastic brain tissue, or PBMCs (not recorded which). The chain couples TRBV29-1 to TRBJ2-1, with D maybe TRBD1 (5 bases). The CDR3 DNA reads TGCAGCGTGTCACAGGTATCCTACAATGAGCAGTTCCTC. Protein product: CSVSQVSYNEQFL.